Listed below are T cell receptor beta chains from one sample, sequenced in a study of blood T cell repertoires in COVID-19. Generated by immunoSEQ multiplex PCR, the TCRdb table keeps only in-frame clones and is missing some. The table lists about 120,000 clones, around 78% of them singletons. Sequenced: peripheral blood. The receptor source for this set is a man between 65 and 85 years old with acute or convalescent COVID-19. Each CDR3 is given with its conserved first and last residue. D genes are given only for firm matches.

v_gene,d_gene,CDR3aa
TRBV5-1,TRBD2,CASSSTISGGAETQYF
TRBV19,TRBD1,CASINRGRGNSPLHF
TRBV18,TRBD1,CASSRETWTGGRATEAFF
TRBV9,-,CASSVARGNTIYF
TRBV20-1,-,CSALGGEAFF
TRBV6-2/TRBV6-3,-,CASSYGPGGYEQYF
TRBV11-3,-,CASSLGTSGLHF
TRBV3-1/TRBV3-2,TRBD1,CASSRRQGVSNTGELFF
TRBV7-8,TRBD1,CASSPRDRSYFDYGYTF
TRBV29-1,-,CSMSSDYGYTF
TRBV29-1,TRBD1,CSVRQGINQPQHF
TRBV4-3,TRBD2,CASSQVIAGAAPDEQYF
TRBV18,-,CASSPRGRGDTEAFF
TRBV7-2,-,CASSFLKIGLRTEAFF
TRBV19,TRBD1,CASSIPNSPTGASGYTF
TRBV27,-,CASRLPWTEEYF
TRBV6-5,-,CATRASTDTQYF
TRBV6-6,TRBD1,CASSHRTGAYGYTF
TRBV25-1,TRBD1,CASSPLEGTGPYEQYF
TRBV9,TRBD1,CASSPGQGDYGYTF
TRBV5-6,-,CASSLAQGQTPLHF
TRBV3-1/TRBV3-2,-,CASSQDLSGANGELFF
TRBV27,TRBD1,CASSLYTPSRTGTVVDTIYF
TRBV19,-,CASSTLGLPNTEAFF
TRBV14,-,CASSQDLLRHYGYTF
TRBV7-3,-,CASSAQGGTPYEQYF
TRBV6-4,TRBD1,CASSDGQGAKAYF
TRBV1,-,CTSSQAIRQYYSTDTQYF
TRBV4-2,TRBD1,CASSPGQGTEAFF
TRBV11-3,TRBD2,CASSPSSGGASSDTQYF
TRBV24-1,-,CATSDSGRGGGYTF
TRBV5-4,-,CASSPRTGRDNEQFF
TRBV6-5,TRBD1,CASSYDRGAAPLHF
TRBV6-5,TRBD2,CASSFFAGGGYNEQFF
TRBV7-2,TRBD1,CASSLAGTGQSPLHF
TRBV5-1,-,CASSFAAGDGYTF
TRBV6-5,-,CASRFDRFPNTEAFF
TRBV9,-,CASSVGRGSYNEQFF
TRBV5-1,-,CASSLARDTQYF
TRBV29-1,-,CSVRAGQETQYF
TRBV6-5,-,CASRYRGRTPEQYF